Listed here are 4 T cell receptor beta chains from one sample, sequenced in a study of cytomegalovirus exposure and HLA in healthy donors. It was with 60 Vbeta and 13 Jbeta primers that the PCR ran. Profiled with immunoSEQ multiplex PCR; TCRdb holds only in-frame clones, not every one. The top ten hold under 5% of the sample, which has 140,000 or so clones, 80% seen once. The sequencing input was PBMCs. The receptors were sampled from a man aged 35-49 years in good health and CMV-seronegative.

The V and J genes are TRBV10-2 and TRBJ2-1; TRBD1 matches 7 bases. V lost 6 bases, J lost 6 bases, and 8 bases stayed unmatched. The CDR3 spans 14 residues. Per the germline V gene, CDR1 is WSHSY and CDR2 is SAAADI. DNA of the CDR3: TGCGCCAGCAGGGAGACAGGGAGTGCCAATGAGCAGTTCTTC. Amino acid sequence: CASRETGSANEQFF.

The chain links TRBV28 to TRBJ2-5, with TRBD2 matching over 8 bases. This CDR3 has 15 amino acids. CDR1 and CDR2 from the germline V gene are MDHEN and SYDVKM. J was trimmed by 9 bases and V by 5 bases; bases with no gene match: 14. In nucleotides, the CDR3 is TGTGCCAGCAGTCCAGCGAGAGCGGGGGCTTCGGCCCAGTACTTC. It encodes CASSPARAGASAQYF.

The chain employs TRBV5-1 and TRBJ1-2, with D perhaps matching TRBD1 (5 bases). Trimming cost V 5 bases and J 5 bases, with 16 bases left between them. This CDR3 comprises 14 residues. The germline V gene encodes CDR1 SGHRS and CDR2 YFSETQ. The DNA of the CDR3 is TGCGCCAGCAGTTCCGAGGGACGGGGGTATGGCTACACCTTC. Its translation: CASSSEGRGYGYTF. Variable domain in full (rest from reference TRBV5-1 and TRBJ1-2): KAGVTQTPRYLIKTRGQQVTLSCSPISGHRSVSWYQQTPGQGLQFLFEYFSETQRNKGNFPGRFSGRQFSNSRSEMNVSTLELGDSALYLCASSSEGRGYGYTFGSGTRLTVV.

The CDR3 spells CASSGQGYEKLFF. In DNA, the CDR3 is TGTGCCAGCTCGGGACAGGGATATGAAAAACTGTTTTTT. The chain is built from TRBV2 and TRBJ1-4; 9 nucleotides match TRBD1. Germline V gives CDR1 SNHLY, CDR2 FYNNEI. The CDR3 spans 13 residues. With V trimmed by 8 bases and J by 6 bases, 4 bases remained unmatched.